The 30 T cell receptor beta chains below come from one sample, sequenced in a study of blood T cell repertoires in COVID-19. This table comes from immunoSEQ multiplex PCR, and its TCRdb copy is limited to in-frame clones, with some not included. Of some 250,000 clones in the sample, around 79% were seen once. The source material was peripheral blood. These receptors came from a woman at least 80 years old with acute or convalescent COVID-19.

V gene TRBV4-1 combines with J gene TRBJ2-1; D may be TRBD2 (5 bases). V was clipped by 2 bases and J by 3 bases, with 14 bases between them. Germline-derived CDR1 and CDR2 are MGHRA and YSYEKL. The CDR3 sequence is 16 residues long. The CDR3 DNA reads TGCGCCAGCAGCCAAAACGGTTTTGCGGGCTACAATGAGCAGTTCTTC. As protein: CASSQNGFAGYNEQFF.

This sequence joins TRBV5-4 and TRBJ1-2; D gene unclear. V gave up 0 bases and J gave up 3 bases, with 6 bases separating them. The germline V gene encodes CDR1 SGHNT and CDR2 YYREEE (reference sequence). The CDR3 runs to 13 residues. The CDR3 reads CASSLGPDYGYTF. The CDR3 DNA is TGTGCCAGCAGCTTGGGTCCGGACTATGGCTACACCTTC.

This rearrangement joins TRBV7-9 to TRBJ1-1; D may be TRBD1 (5 bases). Trimming removed 4 bases at V and 4 bases at J, with 10 bases between. The CDR3 runs 13 residues. Germline V gene lookup returns CDR1 SEHNR and CDR2 FQNEAQ (reference sequence). CDR3 nucleotides: TGTGCCAGCAGCTCTTCGGGGGTCACTGAAGCTTTCTTT. Translation gives CASSSSGVTEAFF.

The chain joins TRBV6-6 to TRBJ1-6, with D unclear. Germline lookup yields CDR1 MNHNY and CDR2 SVGAGI (reference sequence). The CDR3 extends over 14 amino acids. V was shortened by 3 bases and J by 8 bases, with 11 bases between the two germline ends. CDR3 in DNA: TGTGCCAGCAGTTATGCTTTCGAGGATTCACCCCTCCACTTT. Translated: CASSYAFEDSPLHF.

The chain employs TRBV7-7 and TRBJ2-5; 9 bases are a match to TRBD1. CDR1 SSHAT and CDR2 FNYEAQ come from the germline V gene (reference sequence). The ends lost 6 bases at V and 4 bases at J; junction bases unmatched: 9. This CDR3 spans 15 amino acids. CDR3 protein: CASSSGTGIRETQYF. The CDR3 DNA reads TGTGCCAGCAGTTCCGGGACAGGGATTCGAGAGACCCAGTACTTC.

This clone was detected a few times. The chain has TRBV3-1 (or the pseudogene TRBV3-2) and TRBJ1-6; D call uncertain. Germline V gene sequence: CDR1 LGHDT, CDR2 YNNKEL (reference sequence). The CDR3 runs to 14 residues. Between the trimmed V and J ends, which lost 6 bases and 0 bases, there was a span of 6 bases. This CDR3 reads CASSASSYNSPLHF. In nucleotides, the CDR3 is TGTGCCAGCAGTGCGAGCTCCTATAATTCACCCCTCCACTTT.

The rearrangement joins TRBV7-2 to TRBJ1-4; weak D call: TRBD1 (5 bases). This CDR3 is built from 14 residues. V shed 2 bases and J shed 7 bases, with 11 bases lying between them. Per the germline V gene, CDR1 is SGHTA and CDR2 is FQGNSA. CDR3 in amino acids: CASSLKGRVEKLFF. The CDR3 bases are TGTGCCAGCAGCTTAAAGGGCAGGGTTGAAAAACTGTTTTTT.

A remark on this clone: The same CDR3 can be traced to other DNA sequences in this sample. V and J are TRBV18 and TRBJ2-5, with a possible D match to TRBD2 (6 bases). Germline lookup yields CDR1 KGHSH and CDR2 LQKENI. The CDR3 contains 14 residues. Deletions cut 2 bases from V and 2 bases from J, with 9 bases between. In DNA, the CDR3 is TGTGCCAGCTCACCAGGGACTCGGCAAGAGACCCAGTACTTC. It yields the protein CASSPGTRQETQYF.

This clone was seen only once. The rearrangement links TRBV12-3 or TRBV12-4 to TRBJ1-2, with D possibly matching TRBD1 (5 bases). The CDR3 extends over 12 amino acids. V was clipped by 3 bases and J by 8 bases, with 10 bases between them. The chain's CDR3 is CASSLGDFGYTF. The CDR3 DNA sequence: TGTGCCAGCAGTTTGGGGGACTTCGGCTACACCTTC.

This chain links TRBV2 with TRBJ2-2; 11 bases map to TRBD1. V trimming: 0 bases; J trimming: 0 bases; junction bases outside the gene matches: 0. Germline CDR1 reads SNHLY; CDR2 reads FYNNEI. There are 17 residues in the CDR3. The CDR3 region has the DNA TGTGCCAGCAGTGAAGCGGGACAGGGGGCGAACACCGGGGAGCTGTTTTTT. As protein: CASSEAGQGANTGELFF.

The rearrangement links TRBV6-4 to TRBJ1-1; weak D call: TRBD1 (6 bases). V dropped 4 bases and J dropped 0 bases, with 12 bases sitting between them. CDR1 is MRHNA, CDR2 SNTAGT, per germline. The CDR3 sequence is 15 residues long. The CDR3 loop is CASSGAGAMNTEAFF. The CDR3 DNA reads TGTGCCAGCAGTGGGGCAGGGGCCATGAACACTGAAGCTTTCTTT.

This clone was observed once. This chain joins TRBV27 and TRBJ2-3; 14 bases are shared with TRBD2. CDR1 is MNHEY and CDR2 is SMNVEV in the germline V gene (reference sequence). The CDR3 runs to 15 residues. J was trimmed by 6 bases and V by 4 bases; bases with no gene match: 3. The CDR3 is CASSWGLAGADTQYF. CDR3 bases: TGTGCCAGCAGTTGGGGACTAGCGGGAGCGGATACGCAGTATTTT.

The chain carries TRBV10-3 and TRBJ1-2, with 7 nucleotides matching TRBD1. The CDR3 is 13 residues long. Germline trimming cut 5 bases from V and 4 bases from J; bases unmatched to any gene: 4. Germline values: CDR1 ENHRY, CDR2 SYGVKD. The CDR3 DNA sequence: TGTGCCATCAGTCCACAGGGGAGCTATGGCTACACCTTC. This sequence encodes CAISPQGSYGYTF.

The genes are TRBV2 and TRBJ2-5; 7 bases fit TRBD1. Looked up from germline, CDR1 is SNHLY and CDR2 is FYNNEI. The length of the CDR3 is 12 residues. The ends lost 11 bases at V and 9 bases at J; junction bases unmatched: 12. This CDR3 is CAGQQGPSAQYF. CDR3 coding DNA: TGTGCCGGTCAACAGGGGCCCTCGGCCCAGTACTTC.

This chain joins TRBV6-1 and TRBJ1-2; tentatively, D is TRBD1 (5 bases). The germline gives CDR1 MNHNS, CDR2 SASEGT. V was cut by 3 bases and J by 4 bases, with 15 bases left in between. CDR3 length: 15 residues. The chain's CDR3 is CASSDHGAGGYGYTF. The CDR3 bases are TGTGCCAGCAGTGACCACGGGGCGGGGGGCTATGGCTACACCTTC.

The chain recombines TRBV19 with TRBJ1-3; D gene ambiguous. Trimming shortened V by 2 bases and J by 1 base, and 12 bases separated the two germline ends. Germline assignment: CDR1 LNHDA and CDR2 SQIVND (reference sequence). CDR3 length: 16 amino acids. DNA of the CDR3: TGTGCCAGTAGTATACGCAGTCAACGATCTGGAAACACCATATATTTT. This encodes CASSIRSQRSGNTIYF.

This sequence joins TRBV19 and TRBJ1-6; D is unresolved. This CDR3 has 14 amino acids. Looked up from germline, CDR1 is LNHDA and CDR2 is SQIVND (reference sequence). Trimming took off 0 bases at V and 3 bases at J, with 3 bases between the two ends. CDR3 sequence reads: CASSIDVYNSPLHF. CDR3 sequence (DNA): TGTGCCAGTAGTATAGACGTCTATAATTCACCCCTCCACTTT.

The V gene is TRBV19, the J gene TRBJ1-2; 9 positions match TRBD1. The germline gives CDR1 LNHDA, CDR2 SQIVND (reference sequence). Germline trimming cut 6 bases from V and 5 bases from J; bases unmatched to any gene: 13. The CDR3 totals 16 residues. CDR3 residues: CASRKWDRDSYYGYTF. As DNA, the CDR3 is TGTGCCAGTAGAAAATGGGACAGGGACTCTTATTATGGCTACACCTTC.

The J gene is TRBJ2-5, the V gene TRBV9; the match to TRBD2 covers 15 bases. The length of the CDR3 is 16 residues. After removal of 3 bases from V and 1 base from J, the junction contained 1 base not matched to a gene. The germline CDR1 and CDR2 sequences are SGDLS and YYNGEE. The CDR3: CASSEGLAGGQETQYF. The CDR3 nucleotides read TGTGCCAGCAGCGAGGGACTAGCGGGAGGCCAAGAGACCCAGTACTTC.

The CDR3 here is CASSLPRGRGYTF. The CDR3 DNA is TGTGCCAGCAGTTTGCCGAGGGGGCGCGGCTACACCTTC. The V and J genes are TRBV28 and TRBJ1-2; TRBD1 matches 7 bases. CDR3 length: 13 amino acids. Germline lookup yields CDR1 MDHEN and CDR2 SYDVKM. With V trimmed by 3 bases and J by 8 bases, 6 bases remained unmatched.

This chain uses TRBV19 with TRBJ1-6; unclear D gene. V gave up 4 bases and J gave up 3 bases, with 10 bases separating them. The germline CDR1 and CDR2 sequences are LNHDA and SQIVND (reference sequence). CDR3 length: 15 amino acids. CDR3: CASSSGEYYNSPLHF. The CDR3 nucleotides are TGTGCCAGTAGTAGCGGGGAATACTATAATTCACCCCTCCACTTT.

The chain is built from TRBV6-2 or TRBV6-3 and TRBJ1-1; TRBD1 agrees at 8 bases. The CDR3 length is 17 residues. Germline lookup yields CDR1 MNHEY and CDR2 SVGEGT. The V segment lost 0 bases and the J segment 5 bases; nucleotides outside the gene matches: 11. CDR3 nucleotides: TGTGCCAGCAGTTACTCGACCCGGACAGGGTTTAATACTGAAGCTTTCTTT. As protein: CASSYSTRTGFNTEAFF.

The chain has TRBV19 and TRBJ1-4, with D uncertain. V lost 1 base to trimming and J lost 3 bases, with 12 bases between them. CDR3 length: 16 residues. Germline-derived CDR1 and CDR2 are LNHDA and SQIVND (reference sequence). The CDR3 DNA is TGTGCCAGTAGTATAGGTGTCGGGGTACCTAATGAAAAACTGTTTTTT. Protein sequence: CASSIGVGVPNEKLFF.

V usage is TRBV6-1 and J usage is TRBJ1-6, with D tentatively TRBD1 (6 bases). In germline, CDR1 is MNHNS, CDR2 SASEGT. The CDR3 contains 16 residues. Trimming removed 3 bases at V and 6 bases at J, with 15 bases between. CDR3 protein: CASSDWVRGANSPLHF. DNA for the CDR3: TGTGCCAGCAGTGATTGGGTCCGGGGGGCTAATTCACCCCTCCACTTT.

The table lists this clone with a few counts. The rearrangement uses TRBV6-2 or TRBV6-3 and TRBJ1-1, with TRBD1 matching 7 bases. The V gene's germline CDR1 is MNHEY and CDR2 SVGEGT. The CDR3 totals 16 residues. Trimming removed 5 bases from V and 1 base from J; junction bases left unmatched: 10. The CDR3 coding sequence is TGTGCCAGCAGTGTACCCACCGGGACAGCGAACACTGAAGCTTTCTTT. Protein product: CASSVPTGTANTEAFF.

The CDR3 sequence: CASSQMRPSSGNTIYF. The CDR3 DNA reads as TGCGCCAGCAGCCAAATGAGGCCCAGCTCTGGAAACACCATATATTTT. V is TRBV4-1 and J is TRBJ1-3, with D hard to call. Germline V gives CDR1 MGHRA, CDR2 YSYEKL. The CDR3 spans 16 residues. Trimming cost V 2 bases and J 0 bases, with 11 bases left between them.

The V gene is TRBV5-1, the J gene TRBJ1-6, with TRBD1 matching 7 bases. Germline CDR1 and CDR2: SGHRS and YFSETQ. The J segment lost 15 bases and the V segment lost 4 bases, leaving 19 bases of the junction unmatched. The CDR3 is 16 residues long. Here the CDR3 DNA reads TGCGCCAGCAGCCCGGACTGGGACAGACCATTTGTTAACCTCCACTTT. This encodes CASSPDWDRPFVNLHF.

The rearrangement joins TRBV5-4 to TRBJ2-7; 8 bases align to TRBD1. Losses at the gene ends were 4 bases for V and 2 bases for J; bases not matched to a gene: 8. The CDR3 extends over 15 amino acids. Germline CDR1 and CDR2: SGHNT and YYREEE (reference sequence). The CDR3 bases are TGTGCCAGCAGCAAGGGACAGGTTGGAACCTACGAGCAGTACTTC. Protein: CASSKGQVGTYEQYF.

The rearrangement joins TRBV2 to TRBJ2-1, with a weak D call TRBD2 (6 bases). V lost 5 bases and J lost 4, with 15 bases in between. CDR3 length: 15 residues. Germline lookup yields CDR1 SNHLY and CDR2 FYNNEI. CDR3 bases: TGTGCCAGCAGTACTCTGACGGGAGATTACAATGAGCAGTTCTTC. This codes for CASSTLTGDYNEQFF. Combining the CDR3 with reference TRBV2 and TRBJ2-1 gives the whole variable domain EPEVTQTPSHQVTQMGQEVILRCVPISNHLYFYWYRQILGQKVEFLVSFYNNEISEKSEIFDDQFSVERPDGSNFTLKIRSTKLEDSAMYFCASSTLTGDYNEQFFGPGTRLTVL.

The rearrangement uses TRBV7-9 and TRBJ2-5, with TRBD2 identical over 10 bases. Germline CDR1 SEHNR, CDR2 FQNEAQ (reference sequence). V shed 6 bases, J shed 1 base, and the junction held 8 bases outside the gene matches. The CDR3 has 16 amino acids. The CDR3 sequence: CASRGSLAGSQETQYF. The DNA for the CDR3 is TGTGCCAGCAGGGGCTCACTAGCGGGGAGCCAAGAGACCCAGTACTTC.